The sequence of this T cell receptor (beta chain) was determined in a study of cytomegalovirus exposure and HLA in healthy donors. Both 60 Vbeta primers and 13 Jbeta primers went into the PCR. Source study methods: Roughly 10 million shared chains were among around 78 million unique TCR beta chains counted in a later analysis. Assay: immunoSEQ multiplex PCR; the TCRdb copy retains only in-frame clones and omits some. V, J and clone size derive from that table, while D and trimming were established from the DNA sequence. The table has some 57,000 clones, approximately 63% seen once. The ends were cut back, 5 bases at V and 3 bases at J, with 23 bases in the middle. In germline, CDR1 is SGHTA, CDR2 FQGNSA. This CDR3 has 17 amino acids.

Sample: PBMCs. The sequence was collected from a woman between 55 and 75 years old in good health and CMV-seropositive. The chain uses TRBV7-2 and TRBJ2-7; D might be TRBD1 (5 bases). DNA for the CDR3: TGTGCCAGCAGCCTACAGACAGCACCCGCTCCCCTCTACGAGCAGTACTTC. Amino acids: CASSLQTAPAPLYEQYF. Using reference TRBV7-2 and TRBJ2-7 for the parts outside the CDR3, the full variable domain is GAGVSQSPSNKVTEKGKDVELRCDPISGHTALYWYRQSLGQGLEFLIYFQGNSAPDKSGLPSDRFSAERTGGSVSTLTIQRTQQEDSAVYLCASSLQTAPAPLYEQYFGPGTRLTVT.